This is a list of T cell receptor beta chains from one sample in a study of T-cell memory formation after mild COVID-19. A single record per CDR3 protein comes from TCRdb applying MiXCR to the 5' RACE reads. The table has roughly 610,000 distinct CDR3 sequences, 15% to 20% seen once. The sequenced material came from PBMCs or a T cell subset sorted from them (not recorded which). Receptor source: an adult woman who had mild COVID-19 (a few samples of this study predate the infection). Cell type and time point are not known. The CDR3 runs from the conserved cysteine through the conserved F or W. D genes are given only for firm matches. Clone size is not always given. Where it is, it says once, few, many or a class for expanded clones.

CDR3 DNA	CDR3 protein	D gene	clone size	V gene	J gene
TGTGCCAGCAGCGTAGTTGGGACCTATCGCACAGATACGCAGTATTTT	CASSVVGTYRTDTQYF	.	.	TRBV9	TRBJ2-3
TGTGCCAGCAGTTTCCGGGACCGCAACTATGGCTACACCTTC	CASSFRDRNYGYTF	.	.	TRBV12-3/TRBV12-4	TRBJ1-2
TGTGCCAGCAGTTTAATAGGGGCCCTGACCTACGAGCAGTACTTC	CASSLIGALTYEQYF	.	.	TRBV12-3/TRBV12-4	TRBJ2-7
TGCGCCAGCAGCTGGCGGGACCGCCAAGAGACCCAGTACTTC	CASSWRDRQETQYF	.	many	TRBV5-1	TRBJ2-5
TGTGCCAGCAGCTTAGGTCAGCCCGGGTTCGGAGGGTACGAGCAGTACTTC	CASSLGQPGFGGYEQYF	.	.	TRBV7-6	TRBJ2-7
TGTGCCAGTGGTAGTACCACCGGGGATCAGCCCCAGCATTTT	CASGSTTGDQPQHF	.	.	TRBV19	TRBJ1-5
TGTGCCTGGAGTTTGAAGGGAAGGGGGAACACCGGGGAGCTGTTTTTT	CAWSLKGRGNTGELFF	.	.	TRBV30	TRBJ2-2
TGTGCCAGTAGTAATGCGGGTTCGGACTATGGCTACACCTTC	CASSNAGSDYGYTF	.	.	TRBV19	TRBJ1-2
TGTGCCAGCAGTGAGATGAGCTCTGGAAACACCATATATTTT	CASSEMSSGNTIYF	.	.	TRBV6-1	TRBJ1-3
TGTGCCAGCAGCCGACAGGGTAAGGATCAGCCCCAGCATTTT	CASSRQGKDQPQHF	TRBD1	few	TRBV6-5	TRBJ1-5
TGTGCCAGCAGCTTGGAAGGGACTAGCGGGAGGTATGTGGACGAGCAGTACTTC	CASSLEGTSGRYVDEQYF	TRBD2	.	TRBV5-6	TRBJ2-7
TGCGCCAGCAGCCCCACAGGGGCAGGGCAGCCCCAGCATTTT	CASSPTGAGQPQHF	TRBD1	.	TRBV5-1	TRBJ1-5
TGTGCCACCGGTATAGGCGTGGTCGCTGAGCAGTTCTTC	CATGIGVVAEQFF	.	.	TRBV24-1	TRBJ2-1
TGTGCCAGCAGCCTCGGGCCCTCTGGAAACACCATATATTTT	CASSLGPSGNTIYF	.	few	TRBV12-3/TRBV12-4	TRBJ1-3
TGTGCCAGCAGCTTAGTTCGCGATGAGCAGTTCTTC	CASSLVRDEQFF	.	many	TRBV7-9	TRBJ2-1
TGCAGTGCTAGAGACCTTAGCGGGGGGGGCGATGAGCAGTTCTTC	CSARDLSGGGDEQFF	TRBD2	few	TRBV20-1	TRBJ2-1
TGTGCCAGCAGGGGTTCCAACCGGGGTAATGAGCAGTTCTTC	CASRGSNRGNEQFF	.	few	TRBV6-2/TRBV6-3	TRBJ2-1
TGTGCCAGCAGCTTAGAACAGGGGGGAACCTACAATGAGCAGTTCTTC	CASSLEQGGTYNEQFF	TRBD1	.	TRBV7-3	TRBJ2-1